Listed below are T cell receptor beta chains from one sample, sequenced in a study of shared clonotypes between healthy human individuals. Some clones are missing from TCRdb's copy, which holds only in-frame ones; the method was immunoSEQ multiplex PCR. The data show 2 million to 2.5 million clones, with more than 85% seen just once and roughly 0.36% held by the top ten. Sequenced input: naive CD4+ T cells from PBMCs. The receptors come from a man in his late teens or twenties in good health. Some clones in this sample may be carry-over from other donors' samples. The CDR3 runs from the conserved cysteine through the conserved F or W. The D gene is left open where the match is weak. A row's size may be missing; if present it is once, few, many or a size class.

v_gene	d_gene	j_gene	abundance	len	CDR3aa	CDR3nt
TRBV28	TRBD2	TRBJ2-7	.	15	CASRYLSGDSYEQYF	TGTGCCAGCAGATACCTTAGCGGGGACTCCTACGAGCAGTACTTC
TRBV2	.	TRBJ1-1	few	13	CASGGALRTEAFF	TGTGCCAGCGGGGGGGCCTTGAGGACTGAAGCTTTCTTT
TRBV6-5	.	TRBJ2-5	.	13	CASSYDQVETQYF	TGTGCCAGCAGTTACGACCAAGTAGAGACCCAGTACTTC
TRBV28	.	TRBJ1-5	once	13	CASRAGGGQPQHF	TGTGCCAGCAGGGCGGGGGGCGGACAGCCCCAGCATTTT
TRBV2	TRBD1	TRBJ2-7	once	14	CASKGQGALYEQYF	TGTGCCAGCAAAGGACAGGGGGCTTTATACGAGCAGTACTTC
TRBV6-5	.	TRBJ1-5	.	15	CASSYDSGSNQPQHF	TGTGCCAGCAGTTACGACTCAGGAAGCAATCAGCCCCAGCATTTT
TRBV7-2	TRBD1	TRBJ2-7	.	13	CASSATDRHEQYF	TGTGCCAGCAGCGCGACGGACAGGCACGAGCAGTACTTC
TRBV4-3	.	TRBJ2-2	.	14	CASSQDRGTGELFF	TGCGCCAGCAGCCAAGACAGGGGCACCGGGGAGCTGTTTTTT
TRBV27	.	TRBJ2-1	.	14	CASSPRTLYNEQFF	TGTGCCAGCAGTCCACGGACCCTCTACAATGAGCAGTTCTTC
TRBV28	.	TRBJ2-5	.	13	CASSFPVGETQYF	TGTGCCAGCAGTTTCCCGGTGGGAGAGACCCAGTACTTC
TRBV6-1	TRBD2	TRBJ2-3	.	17	CASSEAFTSGSTDTQYF	TGTGCCAGCAGTGAAGCTTTCACTAGCGGGAGCACAGATACGCAGTATTTT
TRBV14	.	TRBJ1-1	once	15	CASSQDIIYSSEAFF	TGTGCCAGCAGCCAAGATATCATTTACAGTAGTGAAGCTTTCTTT
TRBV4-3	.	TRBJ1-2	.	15	CASSQEHAGLVGYTF	TGCGCCAGCAGCCAAGAGCACGCGGGCCTTGTGGGCTACACCTTC
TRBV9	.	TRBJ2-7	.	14	CASSPLLDSYEQYF	TGTGCCAGCAGCCCACTTTTGGATTCCTACGAGCAGTACTTC
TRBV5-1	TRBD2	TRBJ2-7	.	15	CASSLVRGENYEQYF	TGCGCCAGCAGCTTGGTTCGGGGGGAGAACTACGAGCAGTACTTC
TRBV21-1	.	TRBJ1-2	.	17	CASTVDGEGPTDYGYTF	TGTGCCAGCACTGTGGACGGGGAGGGTCCAACAGACTATGGCTACACCTTC
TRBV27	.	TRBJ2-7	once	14	CASSSQGSAYEQYF	TGTGCCAGCAGTTCACAGGGTAGCGCCTACGAGCAGTACTTC
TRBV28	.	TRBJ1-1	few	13	CASRITGYTEAFF	TGTGCCAGCAGGATCACAGGGTACACTGAAGCTTTCTTT
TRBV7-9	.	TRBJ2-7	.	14	CASSLGGAVYEQYF	TGTGCCAGCAGCTTAGGGGGGGCAGTGTACGAGCAGTACTTC
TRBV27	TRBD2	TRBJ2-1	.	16	CASSFSKLAGTPEQFF	TGTGCCAGCAGTTTTTCTAAGCTAGCGGGAACCCCTGAGCAGTTCTTC
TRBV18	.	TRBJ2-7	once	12	CASSREPYEQYF	TGTGCCAGCTCCCGGGAGCCCTACGAGCAGTACTTC
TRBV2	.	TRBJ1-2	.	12	CASTRHNYGYTF	TGTGCCAGCACGAGGCATAACTATGGCTACACCTTC
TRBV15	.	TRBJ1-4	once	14	CATRGGRDNEKLFF	TGTGCCACCAGGGGCGGCAGAGATAATGAAAAACTGTTTTTT
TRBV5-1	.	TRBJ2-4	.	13	CASSLAARNIQYF	TGCGCCAGCAGCTTGGCCGCGAGAAACATTCAGTACTTC
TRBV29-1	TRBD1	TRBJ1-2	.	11	CSGATGEGYTF	TGCAGCGGGGCGACAGGGGAAGGCTACACCTTC
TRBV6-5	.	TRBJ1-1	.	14	CASREGPANTEAFF	TGTGCCAGCAGGGAGGGGCCCGCGAACACTGAAGCTTTCTTT